These 3 T cell receptor beta chains came from one sample sequenced in a study of cytomegalovirus exposure and HLA in healthy donors (dated by TCRdb to about 2017). The library was built by means of the immunoSEQ multiplex PCR assay. For the multiplex PCR, a mixture combining 60 forward primers for TCR Vbeta segments and 13 reverse primers for TCR Jbeta segments was used. Here the immuneACCESS table is served through TCRdb, limited to in-frame sequences with V and J called. Missing clones are a known gap in these copies; in checked studies unresolved V genes cover under half, and the rest lacks a known reason. Present in this sample are approximately 170,000 clones, over 70% of which were seen just once. Approximately 1.3% of the sample is in the top ten clones. Sequenced: PBMCs. These receptors originate from a man aged 45-65 years in good health and CMV-seropositive.

The sample holds one count of this clone. The rearrangement links TRBV30 to TRBJ2-3; 9 bases align to TRBD2. The germline CDR1 and CDR2 sequences are GTSNPN and SVGIG (reference sequence). After removal of 4 bases from V and 0 bases from J, the junction contained 8 bases not matched to a gene. This CDR3 has 16 amino acids. This CDR3 reads CAWNWASGTSTDTQYF. The DNA for the CDR3 is TGTGCCTGGAACTGGGCTAGCGGGACTAGCACAGATACGCAGTATTTT. Filled out from reference TRBV30 and TRBJ2-3, the complete variable domain reads SQTIHQWPATLVQPVGSPLSLECTVEGTSNPNLYWYRQAAGRGLQLLFYSVGIGQISSEVPQNLSASRPQDRQFILSSKKLLLSDSGFYLCAWNWASGTSTDTQYFGPGTRLTVL.

V gene TRBV6-1 combines with J gene TRBJ1-2, with D possibly matching TRBD1 (6 bases). V was pared by 3 bases and J by 6 bases, with 14 bases between. The CDR3 spans 14 residues. Germline-derived CDR1 and CDR2 are MNHNS and SASEGT. CDR3 in DNA: TGTGCCAGCAGTGAGCCACCGGGACAAGATGGCTACACCTTC. The encoded protein is CASSEPPGQDGYTF.

This sequence joins TRBV5-1 and TRBJ2-1, with a tentative D call TRBD2 (6 bases). CDR3 size: 15 residues. Trimming took 0 bases from V and 3 from J, leaving 10 bases between them. Per germline, CDR1 SGHRS and CDR2 YFSETQ. CDR3 coding DNA: TGCGCCAGCAGCTTGGAACTAGCAGACTACAATGAGCAGTTCTTC. The encoded protein is CASSLELADYNEQFF.